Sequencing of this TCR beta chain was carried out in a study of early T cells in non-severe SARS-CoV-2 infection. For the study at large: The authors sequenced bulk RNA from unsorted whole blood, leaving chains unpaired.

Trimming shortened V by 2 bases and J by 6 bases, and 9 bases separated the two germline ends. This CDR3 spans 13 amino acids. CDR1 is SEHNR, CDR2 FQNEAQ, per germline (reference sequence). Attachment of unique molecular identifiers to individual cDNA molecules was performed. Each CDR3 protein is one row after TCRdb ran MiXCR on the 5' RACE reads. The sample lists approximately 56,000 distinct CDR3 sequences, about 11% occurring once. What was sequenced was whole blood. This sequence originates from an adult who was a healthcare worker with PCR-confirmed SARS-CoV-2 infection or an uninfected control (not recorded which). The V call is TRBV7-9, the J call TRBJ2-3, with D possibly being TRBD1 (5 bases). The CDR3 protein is CASSLSRGDTQYF. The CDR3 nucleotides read TGTGCCAGCAGCTTAAGTAGGGGCGATACGCAGTATTTT. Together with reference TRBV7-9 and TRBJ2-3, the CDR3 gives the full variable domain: DTGVSQNPRHKITKRGQNVTFRCDPISEHNRLYWYRQTLGQGPEFLTYFQNEAQLEKSRLLSDRFSAERPKGSFSTLEIQRTEQGDSAMYLCASSLSRGDTQYFGPGTRLTVL.